The present TCR beta chain was sequenced within a study of shared clonotypes between healthy human individuals (dated by TCRdb to 2019 to 2021). General notes on the study: A few men and a couple of women, aged 18 to 49 years, made up the cohort. Per donor, three plates each were used for CD4 naive and CD4 memory, two for CD8 naive, and one for CD8 memory. To estimate repertoire size and how much clonotypes are shared between individuals, the study performed deep sequencing of blood TCR repertoires from roughly five healthy adults. To increase sequencing depth and limit assay-specific biases, TCR repertoire library preparation and sequencing were carried out by different laboratories using diverse techniques. Between about 0.85 and 10 billion PBMCs per donor were obtained by leukapheresis.

Results and caveats for the whole study, not just this receptor: Compared with non-shared clonotypes, clonotypes shared by all four sorted-subset donors had higher generation probabilities. Based on pairwise subsampling, the degree of clonotype sharing among donors was expected to be affected by sequencing depth. Because the study included a small number of donors, the genetic and exposure-history diversity represented was limited. Sharing across a handful of donors was observed for approximately 5% of naive CD4, over 3% of naive CD8, over 2% of memory CD4, and around 0.42% of memory CD8 clonotypes. Rarefaction of sorted-subset datasets indicated incomplete sequencing despite the large sequencing depth. Sampling was restricted to blood, and TCR repertoires in tissues likely differ from the TCR repertoires found in blood. Estimated clonotype richness was generally larger for naive than for memory subsets.

Using the deep immunoSEQ assay, multiplex PCR amplified TCR CDR3 regions from genomic DNA. For each cell subset, the extracted genomic DNA was distributed evenly across all wells of several immunoSEQ 96-well plates, and each plate served as one replicate. For sorted subsets, around 200 ng genomic DNA, equal to some 30,000 T cell genomes, was loaded into each replicate PCR. Purified libraries were measured with a Qubit 3.0 fluorometer, size-checked on a Bioanalyzer 2100, and measured again with the KAPA Library Quantification kit. Every immunoSEQ 96-well plate was sequenced on a separate single-read 150-cycle Illumina NextSeq 550 flow cell. From the authors' description of their analysis: Because only junctional sequences without quality scores were contained in the immunoSEQ output, filtering matching that applied to full-length reads could not be performed. Sequences were annotated with PyIR, a Python wrapper for IgBLAST v1.9, using IMGT germline references to assign V/J genes and CDR3. Reads were removed for weak V/J assignments (E-value above 1e-6), missing CDR3, stop codons, out-of-frame junctions, or ambiguous translated residues. V3J clonotypes were defined by identical inferred V gene, J gene, and CDR3 amino acid sequence. The percentage overlap between two repertoires was calculated by dividing the number of shared unique clonotypes by the size of the smaller repertoire. Three approaches were used to assess repertoire richness: RTK rarefaction, the Chao1 estimator, and Recon v2.1 estimates of unobserved clonotypes. OLGA was used to compute generation probabilities for all TCRbeta clonotypes that the gDNA method yielded from a few donors. TCRdb provides this immuneACCESS table in a form limited to in-frame rearrangements. Some clones are lacking; in checked studies, under half of them reflect an unresolved V gene, and why the rest are absent is not known. V and J calls and clone size are given by that table; D and trimming were obtained from the DNA. The sample records over a million clones, 96% of which are singletons. The ten most abundant clones make up over 1% of the sample.

Healthy HIV-negative adults with no recently reported acute infections or vaccinations were included as donors. Every donor was a Caucasian adult living in Nashville, Tennessee, USA. Magnetic negative selection was used to enrich CD4+ T cells, after which naive cells were positively selected on CD45RA and the negative fraction became the memory subset. After blood collection by leukapheresis, PBMCs were isolated using Ficoll-Histopaque density gradient centrifugation and then cryopreserved in the vapor phase of liquid nitrogen. Analytical flow cytometry was used to check the purity and quantity of every magnetically sorted T cell population. Genomic DNA was isolated from every sorted fraction and measured by UV absorbance on a Nanodrop 2000c. In regard to this clone: Its antigen remains undetermined. The sample holds no much larger clone one base away, and base qualities are not on file.

The clonotype originates from a man under 40 in good health. Sequencing was performed on naive CD4+ T cells sorted from blood. The cell subset or site label for this specimen denotes: CD45RA+ positively selected.

CDR3 sequence: CAGRPSRTGELFF. In nucleotide form, the sequence is TGTGCCGGCAGGCCTAGCAGAACCGGGGAGCTGTTTTTT. The rearranged chain carries TRBV30 and TRBJ2-2; TRBD2 might be the D gene, on 5 matching bases. The germline V gene (reference sequence) supplies CDR1 GTSNPN and CDR2 SVGIG. The CDR3 covers 13 residues, taking in both the cysteine and the phenylalanine. The sequence is cut down to CDR3 DNA, 39 bases in frame from base 1. V drops 8 bases and J drops 5 bases, leaving 15 bases in between.